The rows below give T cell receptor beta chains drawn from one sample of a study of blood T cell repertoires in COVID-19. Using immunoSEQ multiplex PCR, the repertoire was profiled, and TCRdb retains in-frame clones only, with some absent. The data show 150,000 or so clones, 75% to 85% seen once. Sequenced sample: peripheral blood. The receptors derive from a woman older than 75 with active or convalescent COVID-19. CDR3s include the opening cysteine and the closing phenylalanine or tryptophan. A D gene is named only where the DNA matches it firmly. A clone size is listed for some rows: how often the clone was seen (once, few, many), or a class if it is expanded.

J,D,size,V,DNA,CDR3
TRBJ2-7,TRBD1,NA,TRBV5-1,TGCGCCAGCAGCTTGGCGGTAACCAGACAGGGGATGCAGTACTTC,CASSLAVTRQGMQYF
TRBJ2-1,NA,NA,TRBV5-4,TGTGCCAGCAGCTTGCCCCGGTACAATGAGCAGTTCTTC,CASSLPRYNEQFF
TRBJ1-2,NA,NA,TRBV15,TGTGCCACCAGCAGAGAATTCAGAAGATATGGCTACACCTTC,CATSREFRRYGYTF
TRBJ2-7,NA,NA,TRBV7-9,TGTGCCAGCAGTGACAGGTTGGACGAGCAGTACTTC,CASSDRLDEQYF
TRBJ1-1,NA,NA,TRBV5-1,TGCGCCAGCAGCCTAGGTGGAGACACTGAAGCTTTCTTT,CASSLGGDTEAFF
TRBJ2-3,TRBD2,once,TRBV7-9,TGTGCCAGCAGCTTAGGTCAGCGGGGGCCCACAGATACGCAGTATTTT,CASSLGQRGPTDTQYF
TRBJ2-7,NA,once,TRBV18,TGTGCCAGCTCACCACAAACAGGGAACGAGCAGTACTTC,CASSPQTGNEQYF
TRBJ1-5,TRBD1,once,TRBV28,TGTGCCAGCAGCATAGGGACAGGGATTCAGCCCCAGCATTTT,CASSIGTGIQPQHF
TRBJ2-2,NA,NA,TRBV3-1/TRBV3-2,TGTGCCAGCAGCCCTTATCGGGCAGGGGACACCGGGGAGCTGTTTTTT,CASSPYRAGDTGELFF
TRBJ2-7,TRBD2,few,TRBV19,TGTGCCAGTAGTATGGCTAGCGGGGATTTCTACGAGCAGTACTTC,CASSMASGDFYEQYF
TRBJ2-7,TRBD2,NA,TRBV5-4,TGTGCCAGCAGCTTGATGTCGGGGGGGTATGGCGAGCAGTACTTC,CASSLMSGGYGEQYF
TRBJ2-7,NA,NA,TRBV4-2,TGTGCCAGCAGCCAAGATTTCGGGGTGCAGTACTTC,CASSQDFGVQYF
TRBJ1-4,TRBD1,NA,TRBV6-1,TGTGCCAGCAATAGGGGGCTTGAAAAACTGTTTTTT,CASNRGLEKLFF
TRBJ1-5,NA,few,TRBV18,TGTGCCAGCTCACGGGAGCGCAATCAGCCCCAGCATTTT,CASSRERNQPQHF
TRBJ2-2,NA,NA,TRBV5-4,TGTGCCAGCAGCTTGGCTGGGACATTCAACACCGGGGAGCTGTTTTTT,CASSLAGTFNTGELFF
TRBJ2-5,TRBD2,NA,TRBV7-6,TGTGCCAGCAGCTTATTGGGGACTATCCGAGGAGAGACCCAGTACTTC,CASSLLGTIRGETQYF
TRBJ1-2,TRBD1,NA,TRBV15,TGTGCCACCAGCTCCCTTCGGGGGGACAGGGGCTACACCTTC,CATSSLRGDRGYTF
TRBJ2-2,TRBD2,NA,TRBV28,TGTGCCAGCAGTTTATTGGCGGGGGCGAACACCGGGGAGCTGTTTTTT,CASSLLAGANTGELFF
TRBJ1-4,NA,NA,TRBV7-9,TGTGCCAGCAGCTTAGGGCAGACAACTAATGAAAAACTGTTTTTT,CASSLGQTTNEKLFF
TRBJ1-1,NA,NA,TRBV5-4,TGTGCCAGCAGCCGAGACAGGTTGAACACTGAAGCTTTCTTT,CASSRDRLNTEAFF
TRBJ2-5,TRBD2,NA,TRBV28,TGTGCCAGCAGCCCGGCCACTAGCGGCCAAGAGACCCAGTACTTC,CASSPATSGQETQYF
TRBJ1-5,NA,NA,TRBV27,TGTGCCAGCAGTTTGACGGATCCTAGGAGCAATCAGCCCCAGCATTTT,CASSLTDPRSNQPQHF
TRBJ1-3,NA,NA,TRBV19,TGTGCCAGTATCGGACTAGGGATCCGCTCTGGAAACACCATATATTTT,CASIGLGIRSGNTIYF
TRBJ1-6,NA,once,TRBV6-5,NA,CASSTSTGYNSPLHF
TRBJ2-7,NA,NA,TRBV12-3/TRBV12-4,TGTGCCAGCAGTTTAGGGGCCCCCTACGAGCAGTACTTC,CASSLGAPYEQYF
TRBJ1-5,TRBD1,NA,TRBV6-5,TGTGCCAGCAGACGGGGACAGAATAGCAATCAGCCCCAGCATTTT,CASRRGQNSNQPQHF
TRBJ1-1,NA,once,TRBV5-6,TGTGCCAGCAGCTTGGGGGTTGGAGGTTCTTTCTTT,CASSLGVGGSFF
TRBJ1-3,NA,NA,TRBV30,TGTGCCTGGCGCCAGGGGAACTCTGGAAACACCATATATTTT,CAWRQGNSGNTIYF
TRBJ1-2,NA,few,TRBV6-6,TGTGCCAGCAGACCCCTCCACAACCTTAACTATGGCTACACCTTC,CASRPLHNLNYGYTF
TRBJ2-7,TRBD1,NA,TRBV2,TGTGCCACGGATAATTTACCGGGACAGGGGGCAGACGAGCAGTACTTC,CATDNLPGQGADEQYF
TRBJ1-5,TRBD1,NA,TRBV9,TGTGCCAGCAGGAATCAGGGACAGGGGGCCGAAAGCAATCAGCCCCAGCATTTT,CASRNQGQGAESNQPQHF
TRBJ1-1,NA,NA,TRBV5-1,TGCGCCAGCAGCTTCTTATTAAACAGGGAAACTGAAGCTTTCTTT,CASSFLLNRETEAFF
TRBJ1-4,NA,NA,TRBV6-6,TGTGCCAGCAGTTATACGGCAGGGCATTATGAAAAACTGTTTTTT,CASSYTAGHYEKLFF
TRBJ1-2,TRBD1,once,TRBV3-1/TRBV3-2,TGTGCCAGCAGCCAGGGCGGGGACAGGGGGGTTGGTGGCTACACCTTC,CASSQGGDRGVGGYTF
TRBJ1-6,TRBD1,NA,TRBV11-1,TGTGCCAGCAGCTCTAGAGGGGGACAGTTGAATTCACCCCTCCACTTT,CASSSRGGQLNSPLHF
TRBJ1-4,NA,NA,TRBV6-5,TGTGCCAGCAGTAAGACAATTAAAGCCAGTGAAAAACTGTTTTTT,CASSKTIKASEKLFF
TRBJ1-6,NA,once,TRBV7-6,TGTGCCAGCAGCTCTCAGGGAGGGGTGAATTCACCCCTCCACTTT,CASSSQGGVNSPLHF
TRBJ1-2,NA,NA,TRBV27,TGTGCCAGCAGTTTAGTGGGGGCAAACTATGGCTACACCTTC,CASSLVGANYGYTF
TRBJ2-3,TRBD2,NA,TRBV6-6,TGTGCCAGCAGGCGAGCGGGGAGCCACACAGATACGCAGTATTTT,CASRRAGSHTDTQYF
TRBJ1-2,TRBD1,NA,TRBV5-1,TGCGCCAGCAGCCCAGGGACAGGGGCTAACTATGGCTACACCTTC,CASSPGTGANYGYTF
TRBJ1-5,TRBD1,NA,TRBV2,TGTGCCAGTGGTTCGGGACAGTTCAATCAGCCCCAGCATTTT,CASGSGQFNQPQHF
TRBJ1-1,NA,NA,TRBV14,TGTGCCAGCAGCCAGGTGGGCAACACTGAAGCTTTCTTT,CASSQVGNTEAFF
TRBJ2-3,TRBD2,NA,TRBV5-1,TGCGCCAGCAGCCCTACTAGCGCTGGAGATACGCAGTATTTT,CASSPTSAGDTQYF
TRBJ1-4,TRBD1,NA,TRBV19,TGTGCCAGTACTCACCGGACAGGGCATGAAAAACTGTTTTTT,CASTHRTGHEKLFF
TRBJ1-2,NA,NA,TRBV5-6,TGTGCCAGCAGCCAGGGACTTGTCTATGGCTACACCTTC,CASSQGLVYGYTF
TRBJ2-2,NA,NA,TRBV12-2,TGTGCAAGTCGCTTAGTCAGCTTGCACAGGGTAGGCACCGGGGAGCTGTTTTTT,CASRLVSLHRVGTGELFF
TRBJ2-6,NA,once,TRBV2,TGTGCCAGCTCCCAGACTGGGGCCAACGTCCTGACTTTC,CASSQTGANVLTF
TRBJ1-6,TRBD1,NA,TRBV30,TGTGCCTGGACAGGGGGATCCGATTCACCCCTCCACTTT,CAWTGGSDSPLHF
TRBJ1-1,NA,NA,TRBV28,TGTGCCAGCAGCCCCGGAGGCATAGGACAGCAGAACACTGAAGCTTTCTTT,CASSPGGIGQQNTEAFF
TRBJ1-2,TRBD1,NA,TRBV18,TGTGCCAGCTCCCTCCAGGGGGCGAAGGCCTATGGCTACACCTTC,CASSLQGAKAYGYTF
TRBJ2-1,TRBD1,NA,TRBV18,TGTGCCAGCTCACCAACAGGGGGCGCGTTCCGATCCTACAATGAGCAGTTCTTC,CASSPTGGAFRSYNEQFF